Listed below are T cell receptor beta chains from one sample, sequenced in a study of CXCR3-negative and CXCR3-positive naive CD8 T cells. TCRdb re-called the 5' RACE reads; one entry per CDR3 protein, DNA not given. Recorded for this sample: 150,000 to 180,000 distinct CDR3 sequences. Sequenced input: naive CXCR3+ CD8+ T cells from blood. Every receptor here comes from a human donor in good health. Some clones in this sample may be carry-over from other donors' samples. Both conserved end residues are part of each CDR3. Each record gives: V gene, J gene, CDR3 protein.

v_call: TRBV5-6
j_call: TRBJ2-3
cdr3_aa: CASSLFLAGSDTQYF

v_call: TRBV12-3/TRBV12-4
j_call: TRBJ2-1
cdr3_aa: CASSLFSRGENEQFF

v_call: TRBV6-5
j_call: TRBJ2-5
cdr3_aa: CASSDDNQETQYF

v_call: TRBV7-2
j_call: TRBJ2-1
cdr3_aa: CASSLLTPGLAGGAFNNEQFF

v_call: TRBV5-1
j_call: TRBJ1-2
cdr3_aa: CASSFGHPNYGYTF

v_call: TRBV6-4
j_call: TRBJ2-1
cdr3_aa: CASSDTSGSSYNEQFF

v_call: TRBV29-1
j_call: TRBJ1-1
cdr3_aa: CSVEEGGSEAFF

v_call: TRBV14
j_call: TRBJ2-7
cdr3_aa: CASSKDYEQYF

v_call: TRBV27
j_call: TRBJ2-4
cdr3_aa: CASKAKNIQYF

v_call: TRBV18
j_call: TRBJ2-7
cdr3_aa: CASSPTRPPEQYF

v_call: TRBV29-1
j_call: TRBJ2-1
cdr3_aa: CSVTLLGTSGEYGSYNEQFF

v_call: TRBV15
j_call: TRBJ2-5
cdr3_aa: CATSSRGGLETQYF

v_call: TRBV4-1
j_call: TRBJ2-3
cdr3_aa: CASRKTGLVADTQYF

v_call: TRBV29-1
j_call: TRBJ2-2
cdr3_aa: CSVAGTSNSGELFF

v_call: TRBV27
j_call: TRBJ1-1
cdr3_aa: CASAIFGAEAFF

v_call: TRBV20-1
j_call: TRBJ2-1
cdr3_aa: CSAKGLASQFF

v_call: TRBV16
j_call: TRBJ2-7
cdr3_aa: CASSQLAGPYEQYF

v_call: TRBV4-1
j_call: TRBJ1-6
cdr3_aa: CASSRGTPGSPLHF

v_call: TRBV29-1
j_call: TRBJ2-1
cdr3_aa: CSVDVGESYNEQFF

v_call: TRBV12-3/TRBV12-4
j_call: TRBJ2-5
cdr3_aa: CASSFLLTEETQYF

v_call: TRBV29-1
j_call: TRBJ2-2
cdr3_aa: CSVGTGNTGELFF

v_call: TRBV28
j_call: TRBJ1-3
cdr3_aa: CASSWDRGSGNTIYF

v_call: TRBV7-9
j_call: TRBJ2-6
cdr3_aa: CASSFGSSGANVLTF

v_call: TRBV5-1
j_call: TRBJ2-7
cdr3_aa: CASSLEGSSYEQYF

v_call: TRBV7-3
j_call: TRBJ1-3
cdr3_aa: CASSLKGGSDGNTIYF

v_call: TRBV13
j_call: TRBJ1-2
cdr3_aa: CASYYRKANYGYTF

v_call: TRBV28
j_call: TRBJ2-1
cdr3_aa: CASSPGTGFVIEQFF

v_call: TRBV5-1
j_call: TRBJ2-6
cdr3_aa: CASSLDYWWGDGANVLTF

v_call: TRBV7-9
j_call: TRBJ1-5
cdr3_aa: CVSSLGGGNQPQHF

v_call: TRBV4-2
j_call: TRBJ2-1
cdr3_aa: CASSLGTSSYNEQFF

v_call: TRBV29-1
j_call: TRBJ2-7
cdr3_aa: CSVTRVDLGYPYEQYF

v_call: TRBV20-1
j_call: TRBJ2-7
cdr3_aa: CSAPGLAGESSYEQYF

v_call: TRBV5-1
j_call: TRBJ1-1
cdr3_aa: CASNVGNTEAFF